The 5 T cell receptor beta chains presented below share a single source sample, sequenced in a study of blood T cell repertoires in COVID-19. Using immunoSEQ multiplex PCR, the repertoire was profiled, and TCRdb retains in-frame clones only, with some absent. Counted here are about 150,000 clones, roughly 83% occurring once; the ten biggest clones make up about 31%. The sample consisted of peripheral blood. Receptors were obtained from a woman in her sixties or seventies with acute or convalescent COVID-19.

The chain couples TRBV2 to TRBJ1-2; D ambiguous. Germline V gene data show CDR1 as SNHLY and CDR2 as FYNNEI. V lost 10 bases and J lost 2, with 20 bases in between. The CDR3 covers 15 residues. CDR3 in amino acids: CATRREEGRNYGYTF. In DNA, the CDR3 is TGTGCCACCCGAAGGGAGGAGGGCCGGAACTATGGCTACACCTTC.

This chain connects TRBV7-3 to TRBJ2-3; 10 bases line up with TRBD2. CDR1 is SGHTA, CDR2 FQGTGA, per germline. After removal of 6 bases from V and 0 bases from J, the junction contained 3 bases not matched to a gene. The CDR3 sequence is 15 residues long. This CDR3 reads CASSQAGGSTDTQYF. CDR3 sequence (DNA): TGTGCCAGCAGTCAAGCGGGGGGGAGCACAGATACGCAGTATTTT.

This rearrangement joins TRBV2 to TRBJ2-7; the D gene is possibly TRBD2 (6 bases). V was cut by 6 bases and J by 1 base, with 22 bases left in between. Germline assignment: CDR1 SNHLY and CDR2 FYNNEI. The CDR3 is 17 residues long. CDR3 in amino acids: CASSLFHGASASYEQYV. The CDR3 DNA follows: TGTGCCAGCAGCCTTTTTCACGGGGCTAGCGCGTCCTACGAGCAGTACGTC.

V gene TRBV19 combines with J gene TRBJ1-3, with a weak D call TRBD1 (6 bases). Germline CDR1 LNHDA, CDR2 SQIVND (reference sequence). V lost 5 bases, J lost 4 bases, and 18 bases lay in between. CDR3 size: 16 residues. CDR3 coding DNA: TGTGCCAGTAGTCGACGGGACAATCGAGTCGGAAACACCATATATTTT. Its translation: CASSRRDNRVGNTIYF.

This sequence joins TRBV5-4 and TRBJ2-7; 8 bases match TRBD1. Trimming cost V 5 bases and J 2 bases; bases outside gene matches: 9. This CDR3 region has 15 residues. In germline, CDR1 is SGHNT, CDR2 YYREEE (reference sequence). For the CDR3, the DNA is TGTGCCAGCAGTTCCCCGGGACAGGCGACCTACGAGCAGTACTTC. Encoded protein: CASSSPGQATYEQYF.